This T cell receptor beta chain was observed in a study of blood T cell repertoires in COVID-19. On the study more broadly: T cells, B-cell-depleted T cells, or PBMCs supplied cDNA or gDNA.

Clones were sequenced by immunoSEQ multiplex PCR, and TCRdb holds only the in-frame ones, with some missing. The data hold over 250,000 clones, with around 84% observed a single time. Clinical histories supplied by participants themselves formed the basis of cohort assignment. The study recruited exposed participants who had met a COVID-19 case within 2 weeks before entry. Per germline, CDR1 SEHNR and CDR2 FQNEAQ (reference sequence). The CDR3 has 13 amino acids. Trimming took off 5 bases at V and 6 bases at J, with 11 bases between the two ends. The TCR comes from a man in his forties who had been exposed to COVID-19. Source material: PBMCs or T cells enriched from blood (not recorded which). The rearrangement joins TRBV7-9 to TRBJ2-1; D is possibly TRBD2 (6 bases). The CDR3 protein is CASSPPGLNEQFF. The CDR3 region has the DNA TGTGCCAGCAGCCCCCCGGGACTCAATGAGCAGTTCTTC.